Listed here are 28 T cell receptor beta chains from one sample, sequenced in a study of T-cell reconstitution after alpha-beta-depleted transplantation in children. Unique molecular identifiers were built into the TCRbeta library. Via MiXCR, TCRdb re-called the PCR reads, giving one row per CDR3 protein. Altogether about 980,000 distinct CDR3 sequences are present, less than 30% being singletons, with the ten largest covering 25% to 35%. This sample comprised PBMCs, mostly from graft donor cells, obtained 360 days after TCRalphabeta/CD19-depleted stem cell transplant. These receptors all come from a boy younger than two who had a stem cell transplant for SCID, so the T cells may come from the graft donor.

This clonotype was detected ten times or more. The chain links TRBV7-3 to TRBJ2-7; TRBD1 matches 11 bases. Trimming cost V 4 bases and J 6 bases; bases outside gene matches: 5. The CDR3 has 14 residues. Per the germline V gene, CDR1 is SGHTA and CDR2 is FQGTGA. This chain's CDR3 is CASSSDRGHLEQYF. The DNA for the CDR3 is TGTGCCAGCAGCTCGGACAGGGGGCATCTCGAGCAGTACTTC.

This clonotype turned up a few times. V gene TRBV6-1 combines with J gene TRBJ2-3; D gene unclear. The CDR3 extends over 13 amino acids. From germline, CDR1 is MNHNS and CDR2 SASEGT. V shed 6 bases and J shed 0 bases, with 7 bases lying between them. Written as DNA, the CDR3 is TGTGCCAGCAGGGGGTACAGCACAGATACGCAGTATTTT. Its translation: CASRGYSTDTQYF.

This sequence joins TRBV20-1 and TRBJ1-4; D perhaps matches TRBD1 (6 bases). Germline-derived CDR1 and CDR2 are DFQATT and SNEGSKA (reference sequence). The CDR3 spans 14 residues. V lost 5 bases, J lost 3 bases, and 13 bases lay in between. CDR3 amino acids: CSAPRGLANEKLFF. DNA for the CDR3: TGCAGTGCTCCCCGGGGGCTGGCTAATGAAAAACTGTTTTTT.

The chain's CDR3 is CASSLLGQGAPDTQYF. The CDR3 DNA reads TGTGCCAGCAGTTTATTGGGACAGGGGGCCCCAGATACGCAGTATTTT. The J gene is TRBJ2-3, the V gene TRBV12-3 or TRBV12-4; TRBD1 agrees at 12 bases. V was clipped by 2 bases and J by 4 bases; unmatched bases: 4. The CDR3 has 16 residues.

J is TRBJ2-1 and V is TRBV14; TRBD1 matches 10 bases. V dropped 0 bases and J dropped 2; count of bases not matched to a gene: 10. The V gene's germline CDR1 is SGHDN and CDR2 FVKESK. The length of the CDR3 is 19 residues. CDR3 loop: CASSQDVPGTGATYNEQFF. For the CDR3, the DNA is TGTGCCAGCAGCCAAGATGTGCCCGGGACAGGGGCCACCTACAATGAGCAGTTCTTC.

The CDR3, as DNA: TGTGCCAGCAGTCCGACAGGGGGTCGGGCCTACGAGCAGTACTTC. Amino acids: CASSPTGGRAYEQYF. The chain joins TRBV28 to TRBJ2-7; TRBD1 matches at 9 bases. The junction had 7 bases not matched to a gene; V was cut back by 5 bases and J by 2 bases. The V gene's germline CDR1 is MDHEN and CDR2 SYDVKM. The CDR3 has 15 amino acids.

This chain links TRBV28 with TRBJ2-1; 7 positions match TRBD1. Looked up from germline, CDR1 is MDHEN and CDR2 is SYDVKM. Trimming at V came to 3 bases and at J to 5 bases, leaving 7 bases not matched to a gene. CDR3 length: 15 amino acids. CDR3 amino acids: CASSFAGTANNEQFF. The CDR3 DNA reads as TGTGCCAGCAGTTTTGCCGGGACAGCTAACAATGAGCAGTTCTTC.

The rearrangement links TRBV12-3 or TRBV12-4 to TRBJ2-7, with 12 bases identical to TRBD1. The ends lost 5 bases at V and 2 bases at J; junction bases unmatched: 7. The CDR3 is 16 amino acids. The CDR3 here is CASSPGQGARTYEQYF. In DNA, the CDR3 is TGTGCCAGCAGTCCGGGACAGGGGGCGCGCACCTACGAGCAGTACTTC.

There are a few counts of this clonotype. The CDR3 reads CASSVLGGLYEQYF. CDR3 DNA sequence: TGTGCCAGCAGCGTCCTAGGGGGGCTTTACGAGCAGTACTTC. The chain combines TRBV7-6 with TRBJ2-7, with D possibly called TRBD1 or TRBD2 (6 bases each). Trimming removed 5 bases at V and 4 bases at J, with 15 bases between. Germline V gene data show CDR1 as SGHVS and CDR2 as FNYEAQ. The CDR3 is 14 amino acids.

In its sample, this clonotype was seen many times. The V and J genes are TRBV5-1 and TRBJ1-1; TRBD1 agrees at 9 bases. The CDR3 covers 13 residues. Germline assignment: CDR1 SGHRS and CDR2 YFSETQ. V gave up 4 bases and J gave up 5 bases; unmatched junction bases: 3. CDR3 bases: TGCGCCAGCAGCGTTGACAGGGGGACTGAAGCTTTCTTT. It translates to CASSVDRGTEAFF.

This clonotype was recorded a few times. The chain links TRBV6-5 to TRBJ1-2, with D possibly matching TRBD1 (5 bases). Germline V gives CDR1 MNHEY, CDR2 SVGAGI. V gave up 2 bases and J gave up 2 bases, with 15 bases separating them. This CDR3 contains 16 residues. Here the CDR3 reads CASSYRLGGGNYGYTF. Written as DNA, the CDR3 is TGTGCCAGCAGTTACCGCTTGGGGGGAGGGAACTATGGCTACACCTTC.

This clonotype was seen only a few times. This chain connects TRBV7-3 to TRBJ2-1; no clear D. The CDR3 length is 18 residues. Per germline, CDR1 SGHTA and CDR2 FQGTGA. V was pared by 5 bases and J by 7 bases, with 27 bases between. The CDR3, as DNA: TGTGCCAGCAGCCCCCATAGTGGGTCAGCATTCCCGTCAAATGAGCAGTTCTTC. Its protein is CASSPHSGSAFPSNEQFF.

Only a few counts were recorded for this clonotype. V gene TRBV12-3 or TRBV12-4 combines with J gene TRBJ2-7; D is perhaps TRBD1 (5 bases). This CDR3 comprises 11 residues. V gave up 11 bases and J gave up 5 bases, with 13 bases separating them. The CDR3 region is CASTPGHEQYF. DNA of the CDR3: TGTGCCTCCACCCCAGGGCACGAGCAGTACTTC.

This clonotype is a singleton in its sample. The chain combines TRBV5-1 with TRBJ2-1; D remains ambiguous. Germline V lookup: CDR1 SGHRS, CDR2 YFSETQ. V lost 3 bases and J 10 bases, leaving 14 bases between the germline ends. This CDR3 is built from 13 residues. CDR3 sequence (DNA): TGCGCCAGCAGCTGGCCGGACCCTTGGGAGCAGTTCTTC. Translated: CASSWPDPWEQFF.

The J gene is TRBJ2-5, the V gene TRBV20-1, with TRBD2 identical over 10 bases. Germline CDR1 reads DFQATT; CDR2 reads SNEGSKA (reference sequence). The CDR3 contains 13 residues. The V segment lost 5 bases and the J segment 3 bases; nucleotides outside the gene matches: 3. CDR3 nucleotide sequence: TGCAGTGCTGCAGGACTAGCGGAAGAGACCCAGTACTTC. As protein: CSAAGLAEETQYF.

CDR3 DNA: TGTGCCAGCAGCACTCCCGGGACACTGGCGGATACGCAGTATTTT. This gives the protein CASSTPGTLADTQYF. The chain joins TRBV7-9 to TRBJ2-3, with D possibly being TRBD1 (6 bases). V gave up 5 bases and J gave up 6 bases, with 18 bases separating them. CDR1 is SEHNR and CDR2 is FQNEAQ in the germline V gene (reference sequence). CDR3 size: 15 residues.

There are a few counts of this clonotype. The rearrangement uses TRBV6-2 or TRBV6-3 and TRBJ2-7; TRBD1 matches at 11 bases. With V trimmed by 6 bases and J by 1 base, 5 bases remained unmatched. CDR1 and CDR2 from the germline V gene are MNHEY and SVGEGT. CDR3 size: 15 residues. The DNA of the CDR3 is TGTGCCAGCAGCAAGGACAGGGGGCGATCCTACGAGCAGTACTTC. It is translated as CASSKDRGRSYEQYF.

The chain has TRBV5-1 and TRBJ2-1, with 7 bases lining up with TRBD2. The CDR3 is made up of 15 amino acids. Germline loops: CDR1 SGHRS, CDR2 YFSETQ. The junction had 8 bases not matched to a gene; V was cut back by 2 bases and J by 6 bases. CDR3 DNA: TGCGCCAGCAGCTTAAGGGAGGGGAGGGGCAATGAGCAGTTCTTC. Amino acid sequence: CASSLREGRGNEQFF.

CDR3 nucleotides: TGTGCCAGCAGCCCCTCTCCCCTCGACAATGAGCAGTTCTTC. This translates into CASSPSPLDNEQFF. The rearrangement uses TRBV7-2 and TRBJ2-1, with unresolved D. Germline CDR1 SGHTA, CDR2 FQGNSA. The CDR3 runs to 14 residues. V lost 5 bases, J lost 5 bases, and 13 bases lay in between.

The chain recombines TRBV12-3 or TRBV12-4 with TRBJ2-5; perhaps D is TRBD1 or TRBD2 (5 bases each). The CDR3 has 15 amino acids. The V and J ends lost 6 bases and 5 bases respectively, with 19 bases between them. CDR3 loop: CASSGDRRLRETQYF. The CDR3 coding sequence is TGTGCCAGCAGCGGGGACCGGAGATTGCGGGAGACCCAGTACTTC.

This clonotype has a handful of counts. The junction departs from germline at one end; a sequencing error may be responsible. This chain uses TRBV7-2 with TRBJ2-1; D remains ambiguous. Germline V gene data show CDR1 as SGHTA and CDR2 as FQGNSA. This CDR3 contains 8 residues. The CDR3 coding sequence is TGTGCCAGCAGCTTATTCCTCTTC. Protein sequence: CASSLFLF.

This clonotype has just a few counts. This sequence joins TRBV4-3 and TRBJ1-1; no firm D call. Looked up from germline, CDR1 is LGHNA and CDR2 is YSLEER. The V end was cut by 0 bases, the J end by 7 bases, with 18 bases between. The CDR3 consists of 16 residues. CDR3 loop: CASSQDLRSIPIEAFF. The CDR3 bases are TGCGCCAGCAGCCAAGATCTAAGAAGTATCCCGATTGAAGCTTTCTTT.

This sequence joins TRBV27 and TRBJ1-6; D not certain. The V gene lost 0 bases and the J gene lost 4 bases, with 7 bases spanning the gap. The CDR3 consists of 15 residues. Germline-derived CDR1 and CDR2 are MNHEY and SMNVEV (reference sequence). The CDR3 nucleotides read TGTGCCAGCAGTTTATCGTGGCGGTATAATTCACCCCTCCACTTT. Protein product: CASSLSWRYNSPLHF.

The chain has TRBV5-1 and TRBJ2-3, with D tentatively TRBD1 or TRBD2 (5 bases each). Per the germline V gene, CDR1 is SGHRS and CDR2 is YFSETQ. V was pared by 1 base and J by 2 bases, with 14 bases between. This CDR3 is built from 16 residues. CDR3 DNA sequence: TGCGCCAGCAGCTTGAGGTCGGGACGCCCCACAGATACGCAGTATTTT. This gives the protein CASSLRSGRPTDTQYF.

This clonotype was seen a few times. V gene TRBV12-3 or TRBV12-4 combines with J gene TRBJ2-7; D unresolved. V lost 3 bases, J lost 8 bases, and 8 bases lay in between. The CDR3 is 11 amino acids. The DNA of the CDR3 is TGTGCCAGCAGTTTGGGAACCCAGCAGTACTTC. This gives the protein CASSLGTQQYF.

This rearrangement joins TRBV20-1 to TRBJ2-7; TRBD1 aligns across 7 bases. This CDR3 comprises 14 residues. Germline CDR1 reads DFQATT; CDR2 reads SNEGSKA (reference sequence). J lost 5 bases, V lost 3 bases, and 10 bases had no gene match. CDR3 sequence reads: CSARPRGSMDEQYF. CDR3 sequence (DNA): TGCAGTGCTAGGCCCAGGGGGAGCATGGACGAGCAGTACTTC.

This clonotype was detected only a few times. This chain uses TRBV20-1 with TRBJ2-1, with TRBD1 as a possible D gene (5 bases). The CDR3 runs to 17 residues. V lost 0 bases and J 0 bases, leaving 15 bases between the germline ends. CDR1 and CDR2 (germline): DFQATT, SNEGSKA (reference sequence). The CDR3 coding sequence is TGCAGTGCTAGAGATCAGCAGGGTTCCGCCTCCTACAATGAGCAGTTCTTC. This encodes CSARDQQGSASYNEQFF.

This rearrangement joins TRBV5-1 to TRBJ2-2; no definite D call. The CDR3 spans 18 residues. V lost 5 bases and J lost 2, with 22 bases in between. CDR1 is SGHRS and CDR2 is YFSETQ in the germline V gene. CDR3 sequence: CASRLGIHPNVNTGELFF. CDR3 DNA sequence: TGCGCCAGCAGACTTGGGATTCATCCGAATGTCAACACCGGGGAGCTGTTTTTT.